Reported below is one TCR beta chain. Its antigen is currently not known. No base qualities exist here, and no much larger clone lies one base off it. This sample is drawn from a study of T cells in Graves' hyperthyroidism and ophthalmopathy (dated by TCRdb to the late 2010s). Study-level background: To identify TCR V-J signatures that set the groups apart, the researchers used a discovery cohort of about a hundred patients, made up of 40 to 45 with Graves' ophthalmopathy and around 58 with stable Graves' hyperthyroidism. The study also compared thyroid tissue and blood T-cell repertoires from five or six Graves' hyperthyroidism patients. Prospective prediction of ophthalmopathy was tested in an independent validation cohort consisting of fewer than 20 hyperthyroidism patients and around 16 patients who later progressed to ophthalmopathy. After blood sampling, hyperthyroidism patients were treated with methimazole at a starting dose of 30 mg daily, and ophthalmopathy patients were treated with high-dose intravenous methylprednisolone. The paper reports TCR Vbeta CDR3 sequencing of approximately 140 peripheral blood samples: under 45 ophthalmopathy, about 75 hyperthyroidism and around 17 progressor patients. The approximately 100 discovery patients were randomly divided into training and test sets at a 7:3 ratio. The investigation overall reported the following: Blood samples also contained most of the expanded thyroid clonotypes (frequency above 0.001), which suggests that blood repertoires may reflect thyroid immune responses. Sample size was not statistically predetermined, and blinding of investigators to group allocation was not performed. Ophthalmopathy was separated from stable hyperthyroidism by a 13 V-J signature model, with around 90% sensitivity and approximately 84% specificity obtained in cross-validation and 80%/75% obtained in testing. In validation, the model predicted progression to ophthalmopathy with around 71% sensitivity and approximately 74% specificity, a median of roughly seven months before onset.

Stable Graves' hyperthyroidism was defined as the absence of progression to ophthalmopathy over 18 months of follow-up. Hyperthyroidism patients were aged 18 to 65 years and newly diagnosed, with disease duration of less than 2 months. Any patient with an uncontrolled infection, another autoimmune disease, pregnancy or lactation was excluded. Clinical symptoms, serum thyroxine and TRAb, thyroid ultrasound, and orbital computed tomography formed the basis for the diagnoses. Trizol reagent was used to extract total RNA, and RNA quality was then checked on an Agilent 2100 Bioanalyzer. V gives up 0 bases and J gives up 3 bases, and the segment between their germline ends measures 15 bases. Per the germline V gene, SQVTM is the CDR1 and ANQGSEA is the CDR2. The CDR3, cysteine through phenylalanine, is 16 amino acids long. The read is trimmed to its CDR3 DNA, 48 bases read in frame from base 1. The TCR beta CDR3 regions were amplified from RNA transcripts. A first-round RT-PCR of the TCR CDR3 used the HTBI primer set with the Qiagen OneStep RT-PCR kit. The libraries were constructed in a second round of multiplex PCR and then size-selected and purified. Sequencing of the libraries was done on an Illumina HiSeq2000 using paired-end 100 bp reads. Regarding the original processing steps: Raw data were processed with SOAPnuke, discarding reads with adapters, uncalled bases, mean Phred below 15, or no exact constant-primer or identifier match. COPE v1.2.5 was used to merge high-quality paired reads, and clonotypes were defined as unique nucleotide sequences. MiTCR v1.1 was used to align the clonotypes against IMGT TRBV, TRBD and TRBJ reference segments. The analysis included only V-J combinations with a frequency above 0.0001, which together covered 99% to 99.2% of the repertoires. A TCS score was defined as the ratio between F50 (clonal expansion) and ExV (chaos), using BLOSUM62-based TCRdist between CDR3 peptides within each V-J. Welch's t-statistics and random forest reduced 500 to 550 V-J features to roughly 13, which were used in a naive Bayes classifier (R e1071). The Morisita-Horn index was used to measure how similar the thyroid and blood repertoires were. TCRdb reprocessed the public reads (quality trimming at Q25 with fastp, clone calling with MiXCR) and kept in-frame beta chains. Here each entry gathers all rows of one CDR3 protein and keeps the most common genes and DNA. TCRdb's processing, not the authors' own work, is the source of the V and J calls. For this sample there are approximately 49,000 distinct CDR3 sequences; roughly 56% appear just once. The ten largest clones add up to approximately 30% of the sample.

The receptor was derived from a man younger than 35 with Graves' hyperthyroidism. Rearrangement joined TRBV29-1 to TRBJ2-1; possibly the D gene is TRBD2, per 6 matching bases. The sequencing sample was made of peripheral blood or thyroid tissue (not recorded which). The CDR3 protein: CSVEDPRRESYNEQFF. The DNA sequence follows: TGCAGCGTTGAAGATCCCCGGCGGGAAAGCTACAATGAGCAGTTCTTC.